This T cell receptor beta chain was profiled in a study of blood T cell repertoires in COVID-19. As originally analysed: Scientists estimated how many nucleated cells there were by amplifying reference gene primers. Assay: immunoSEQ multiplex PCR; the TCRdb copy retains only in-frame clones and omits some. From that table come the V and J calls and clone size; the DNA was used to work out D and trimming. The table shows about 360,000 clones, with around 90% occurring only once. The sample holds a few counts of this clone. Individuals aged about 18 to 90 years were recruited from 24 US areas. Germline V CDR1 and CDR2: MNHEY, SVGAGI. This CDR3 is built from 14 residues. The V and J ends lost 6 bases and 5 bases respectively, with 13 bases between them.

What was sequenced was PBMCs or T cells enriched from blood (not recorded which). The V and J genes are TRBV6-5 and TRBJ1-4, with D perhaps matching TRBD1 (6 bases). This sequence originates from a woman aged 40 to 49 with acute COVID-19. CDR3 region: CASRYRAGNEKLFF. For the CDR3, the DNA is TGTGCCAGCAGATACAGGGCGGGGAATGAAAAACTGTTTTTT.